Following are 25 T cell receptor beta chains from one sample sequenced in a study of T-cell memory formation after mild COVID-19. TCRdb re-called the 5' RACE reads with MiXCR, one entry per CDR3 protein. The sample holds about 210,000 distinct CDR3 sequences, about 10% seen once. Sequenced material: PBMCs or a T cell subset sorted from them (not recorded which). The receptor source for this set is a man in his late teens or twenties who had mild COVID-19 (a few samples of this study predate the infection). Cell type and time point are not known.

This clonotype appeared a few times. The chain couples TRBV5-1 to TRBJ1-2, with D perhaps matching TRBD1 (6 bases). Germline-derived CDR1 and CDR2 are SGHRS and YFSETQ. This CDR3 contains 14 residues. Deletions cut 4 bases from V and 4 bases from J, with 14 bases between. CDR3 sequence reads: CASSLQGESYGYTF. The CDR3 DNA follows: TGCGCCAGCAGCCTACAGGGCGAGAGCTATGGCTACACCTTC.

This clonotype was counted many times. CDR3 DNA: TGCAGTGCTGGATCCCTAGCGGGGGGAACCTACAATGAGCAGTTCTTC. Its protein product is CSAGSLAGGTYNEQFF. V is TRBV20-1 and J is TRBJ2-1; 11 positions agree with TRBD2. V shed 5 bases and J 2 bases; nucleotides not matched to a gene: 8. Germline CDR1 DFQATT, CDR2 SNEGSKA (reference sequence). The length of the CDR3 is 16 residues.

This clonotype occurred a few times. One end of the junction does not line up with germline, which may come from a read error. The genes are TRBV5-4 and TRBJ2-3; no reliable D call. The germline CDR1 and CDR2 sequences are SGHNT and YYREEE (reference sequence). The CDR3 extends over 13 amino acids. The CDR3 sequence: CASRPDPTDTHYF. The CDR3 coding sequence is TGTGCCAGCAGACCGGACCCAACAGATACGCATTATTTT.

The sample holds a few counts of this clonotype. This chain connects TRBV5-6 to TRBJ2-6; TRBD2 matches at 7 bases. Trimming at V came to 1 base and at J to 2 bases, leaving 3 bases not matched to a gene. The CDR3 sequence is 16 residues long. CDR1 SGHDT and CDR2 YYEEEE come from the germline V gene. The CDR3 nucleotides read TGTGCCAGCAGCTTGCCGGGGAGGGCTGGGGCCAACGTCCTGACTTTC. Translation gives CASSLPGRAGANVLTF.

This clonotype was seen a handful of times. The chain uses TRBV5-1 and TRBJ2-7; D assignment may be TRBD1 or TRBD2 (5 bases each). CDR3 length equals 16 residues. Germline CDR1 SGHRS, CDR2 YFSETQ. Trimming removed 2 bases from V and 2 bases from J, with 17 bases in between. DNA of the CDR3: TGCGCCAGCAGCTTAAACGCCGGGACGGCCGCCTACGAGCAGTACTTC. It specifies CASSLNAGTAAYEQYF.

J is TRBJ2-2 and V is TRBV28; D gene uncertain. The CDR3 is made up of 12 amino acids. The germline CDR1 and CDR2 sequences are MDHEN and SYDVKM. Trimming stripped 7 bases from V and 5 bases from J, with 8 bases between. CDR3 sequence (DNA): TGTGCCAGCATTTCGCGGACCGGGGAGCTGTTTTTT. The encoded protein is CASISRTGELFF.

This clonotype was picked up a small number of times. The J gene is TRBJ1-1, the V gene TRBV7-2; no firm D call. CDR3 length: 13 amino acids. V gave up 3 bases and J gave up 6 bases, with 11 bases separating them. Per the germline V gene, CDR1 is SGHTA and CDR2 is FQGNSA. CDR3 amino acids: CASSFRSAPEAFF. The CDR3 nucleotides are TGTGCCAGCAGCTTCAGGTCAGCACCTGAAGCTTTCTTT.

The CDR3 loop reads CASRPTNYNEQFF. In nucleotides, the CDR3 is TGTGCCAGCAGGCCGACAAACTACAATGAGCAGTTCTTC. The chain has TRBV2 and TRBJ2-1; D uncertain. V was clipped by 6 bases and J by 3 bases, with 9 bases between them. The CDR3 is 13 residues long. Germline values: CDR1 SNHLY, CDR2 FYNNEI.

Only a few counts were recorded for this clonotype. The CDR3 nucleotides are TGTGCCAGCAGCTACGACATCCTGAGCTCCTACGAGCAGTACTTC. This gives the protein CASSYDILSSYEQYF. V is TRBV7-2 and J is TRBJ2-7; D unresolved. Trimming left V 4 bases short and J 0 bases short, with 13 bases between. CDR3 size: 15 residues. Germline V lookup: CDR1 SGHTA, CDR2 FQGNSA.

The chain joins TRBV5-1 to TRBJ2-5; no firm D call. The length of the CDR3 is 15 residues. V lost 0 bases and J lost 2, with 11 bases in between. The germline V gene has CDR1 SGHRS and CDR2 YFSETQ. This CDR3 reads CASSLVAPVQETQYF. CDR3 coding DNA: TGCGCCAGCAGCTTGGTAGCCCCGGTACAAGAGACCCAGTACTTC.

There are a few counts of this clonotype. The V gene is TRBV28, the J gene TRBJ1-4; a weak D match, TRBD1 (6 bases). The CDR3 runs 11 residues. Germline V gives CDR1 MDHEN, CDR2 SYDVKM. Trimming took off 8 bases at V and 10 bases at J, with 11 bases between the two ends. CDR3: CASGGDGKLFF. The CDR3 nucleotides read TGTGCCAGCGGGGGCGACGGAAAACTGTTTTTT.

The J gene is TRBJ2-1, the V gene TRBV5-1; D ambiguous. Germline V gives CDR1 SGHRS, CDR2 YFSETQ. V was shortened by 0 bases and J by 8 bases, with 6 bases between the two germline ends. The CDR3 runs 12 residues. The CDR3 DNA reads TGCGCCAGCAGCTTGGAATTAGATGAGCAGTTCTTC. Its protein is CASSLELDEQFF.

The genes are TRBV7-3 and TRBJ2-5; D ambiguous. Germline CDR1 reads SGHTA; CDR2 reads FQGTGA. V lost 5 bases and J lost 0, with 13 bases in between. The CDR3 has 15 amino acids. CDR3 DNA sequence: TGTGCCAGCAGCCGGATTGCCAGCTACCAAGAGACCCAGTACTTC. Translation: CASSRIASYQETQYF.

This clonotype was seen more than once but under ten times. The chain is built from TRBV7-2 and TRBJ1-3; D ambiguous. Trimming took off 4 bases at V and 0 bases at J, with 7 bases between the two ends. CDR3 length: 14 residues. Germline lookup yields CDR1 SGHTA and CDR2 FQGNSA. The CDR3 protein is CASSSLGSGNTIYF. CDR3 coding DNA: TGTGCCAGCAGCTCCCTAGGCTCTGGAAACACCATATATTTT.

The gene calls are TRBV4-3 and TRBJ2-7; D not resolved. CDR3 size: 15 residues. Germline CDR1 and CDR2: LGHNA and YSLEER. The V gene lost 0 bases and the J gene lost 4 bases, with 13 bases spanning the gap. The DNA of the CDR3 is TGCGCCAGCAGCCAAGATAGGGCACTTGGTTACGAGCAGTACTTC. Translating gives CASSQDRALGYEQYF.

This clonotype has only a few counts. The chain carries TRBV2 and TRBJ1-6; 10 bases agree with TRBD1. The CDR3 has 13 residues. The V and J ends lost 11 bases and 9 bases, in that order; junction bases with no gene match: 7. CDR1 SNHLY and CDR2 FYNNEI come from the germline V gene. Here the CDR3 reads CAGRTGGLSPLHF. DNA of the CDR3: TGTGCCGGACGGACAGGGGGTCTTTCACCCCTCCACTTT.

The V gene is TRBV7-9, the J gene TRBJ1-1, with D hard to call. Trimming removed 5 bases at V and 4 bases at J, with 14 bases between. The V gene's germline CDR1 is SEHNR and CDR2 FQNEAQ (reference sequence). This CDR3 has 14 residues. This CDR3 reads CASSPGRESTEAFF. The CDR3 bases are TGTGCCAGCAGCCCAGGAAGGGAGAGCACTGAAGCTTTCTTT. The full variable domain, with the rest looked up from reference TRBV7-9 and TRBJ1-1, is DTGVSQNPRHKITKRGQNVTFRCDPISEHNRLYWYRQTLGQGPEFLTYFQNEAQLEKSRLLSDRFSAERPKGSFSTLEIQRTEQGDSAMYLCASSPGRESTEAFFGQGTRLTVV.

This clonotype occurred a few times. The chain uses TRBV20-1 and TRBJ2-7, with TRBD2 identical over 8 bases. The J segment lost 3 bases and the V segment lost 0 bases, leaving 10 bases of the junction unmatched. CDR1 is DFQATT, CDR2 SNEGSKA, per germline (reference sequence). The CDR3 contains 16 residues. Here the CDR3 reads CSARDAGGPPNYEQYF. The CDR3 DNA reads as TGCAGTGCTAGAGATGCGGGGGGTCCCCCTAACTACGAGCAGTACTTC.

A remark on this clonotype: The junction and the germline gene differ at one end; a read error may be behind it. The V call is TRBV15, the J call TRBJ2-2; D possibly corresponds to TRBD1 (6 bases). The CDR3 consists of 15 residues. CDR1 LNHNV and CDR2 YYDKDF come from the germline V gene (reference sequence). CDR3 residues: CASRAGAANTGELFF. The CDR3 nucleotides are TGTGCCTCCAGGGCAGGGGCCGCGAACACCGGGGAGCTGTTTTTT.

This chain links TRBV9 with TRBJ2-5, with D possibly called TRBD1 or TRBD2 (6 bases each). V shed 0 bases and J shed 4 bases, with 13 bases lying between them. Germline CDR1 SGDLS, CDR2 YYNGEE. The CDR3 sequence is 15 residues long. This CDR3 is CASSVALGGLETQYF. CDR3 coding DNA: TGTGCCAGCAGCGTAGCTCTGGGGGGCCTAGAGACCCAGTACTTC. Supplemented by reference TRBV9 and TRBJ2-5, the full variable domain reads DSGVTQTPKHLITATGQRVTLRCSPRSGDLSVYWYQQSLDQGLQFLIQYYNGEERAKGNILERFSAQQFPDLHSELNLSSLELGDSALYFCASSVALGGLETQYFGPGTRLLVL.

The CDR3 region has the DNA TGCGCCAGCAGCTTGGGCCAGGGGGGCCACGAGCAGTACTTC. It yields the protein CASSLGQGGHEQYF. The rearrangement links TRBV5-1 to TRBJ2-7; a weak D match, TRBD1 (7 bases). The germline gives CDR1 SGHRS, CDR2 YFSETQ. V shed 0 bases and J shed 5 bases, with 12 bases lying between them. The CDR3 covers 14 residues.

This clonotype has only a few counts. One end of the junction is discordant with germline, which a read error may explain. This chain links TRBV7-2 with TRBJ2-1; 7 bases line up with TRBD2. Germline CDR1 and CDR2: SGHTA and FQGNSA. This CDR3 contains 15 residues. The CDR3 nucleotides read TGTGCCAGCAGCTTGTCTAGCGGCTCCTACACTGAGCAGTTCTTC. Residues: CASSLSSGSYTEQFF.

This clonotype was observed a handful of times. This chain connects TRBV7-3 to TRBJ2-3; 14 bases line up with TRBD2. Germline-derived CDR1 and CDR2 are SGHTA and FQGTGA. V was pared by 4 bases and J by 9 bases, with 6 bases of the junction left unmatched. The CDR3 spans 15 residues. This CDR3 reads CASSYQGLAGGTQYF. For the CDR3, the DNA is TGTGCCAGCAGCTACCAAGGACTAGCGGGGGGAACGCAGTATTTT.

CDR3 residues: CATSEGGQETQYF. The CDR3 DNA reads TGTGCCACCAGTGAGGGGGGCCAGGAGACCCAGTACTTC. The gene calls are TRBV24-1 and TRBJ2-5, with D tentatively TRBD1 or TRBD2 (6 bases each). Germline V gene data show CDR1 as KGHDR and CDR2 as SFDVKD. The CDR3 loop spans 13 amino acids. Trimming shortened V by 4 bases and J by 5 bases, and 10 bases separated the two germline ends.

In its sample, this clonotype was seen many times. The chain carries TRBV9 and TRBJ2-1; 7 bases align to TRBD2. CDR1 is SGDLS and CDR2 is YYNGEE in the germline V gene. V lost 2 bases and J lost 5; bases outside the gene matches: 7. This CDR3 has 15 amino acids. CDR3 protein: CASSVTAGPNNEQFF. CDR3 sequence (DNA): TGTGCCAGCAGCGTGACAGCGGGGCCAAACAATGAGCAGTTCTTC.